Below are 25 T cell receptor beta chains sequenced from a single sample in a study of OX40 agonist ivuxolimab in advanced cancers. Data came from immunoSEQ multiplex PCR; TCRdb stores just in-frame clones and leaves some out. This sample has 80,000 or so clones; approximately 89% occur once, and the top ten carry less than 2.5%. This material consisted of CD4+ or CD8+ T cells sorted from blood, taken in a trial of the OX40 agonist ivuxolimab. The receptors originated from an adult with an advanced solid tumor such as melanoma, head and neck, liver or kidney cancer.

CDR3 in amino acids: CASSSMDTEAFF. CDR3 coding DNA: TGTGCCAGCAGTTCCATGGACACTGAAGCTTTCTTT. The chain recombines TRBV28 with TRBJ1-1; D is ambiguous. The germline V gene has CDR1 MDHEN and CDR2 SYDVKM. There are 12 residues in the CDR3. The V and J ends lost 4 bases and 3 bases respectively, with 6 bases between them.

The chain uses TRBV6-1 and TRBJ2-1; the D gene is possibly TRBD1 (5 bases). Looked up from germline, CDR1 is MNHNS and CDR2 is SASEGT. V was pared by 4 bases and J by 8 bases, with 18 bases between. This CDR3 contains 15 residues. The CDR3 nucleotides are TGTGCCAGCAGTGTTCTGCAGGGTATCGGCGATGAGCAGTTCTTC. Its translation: CASSVLQGIGDEQFF.

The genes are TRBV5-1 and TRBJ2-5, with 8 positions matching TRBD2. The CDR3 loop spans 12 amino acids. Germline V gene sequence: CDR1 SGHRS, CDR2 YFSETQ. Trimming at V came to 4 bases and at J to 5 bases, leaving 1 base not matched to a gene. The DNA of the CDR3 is TGCGCCAGCAGCCCGGGGGGGGAGACCCAGTACTTC. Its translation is CASSPGGETQYF.

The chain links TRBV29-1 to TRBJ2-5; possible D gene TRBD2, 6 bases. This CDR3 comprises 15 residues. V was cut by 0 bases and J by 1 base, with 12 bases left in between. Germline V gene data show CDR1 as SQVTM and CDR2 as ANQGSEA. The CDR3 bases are TGCAGCGTTGAAGAAGGAGGGACGGGCCAAGAGACCCAGTACTTC. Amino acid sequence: CSVEEGGTGQETQYF.

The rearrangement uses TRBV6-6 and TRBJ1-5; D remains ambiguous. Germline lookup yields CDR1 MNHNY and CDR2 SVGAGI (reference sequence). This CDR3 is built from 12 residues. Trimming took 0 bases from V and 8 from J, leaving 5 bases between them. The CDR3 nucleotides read TGTGCCAGCAGTTACTCCCAGGAGCCCCAGCATTTT. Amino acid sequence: CASSYSQEPQHF.

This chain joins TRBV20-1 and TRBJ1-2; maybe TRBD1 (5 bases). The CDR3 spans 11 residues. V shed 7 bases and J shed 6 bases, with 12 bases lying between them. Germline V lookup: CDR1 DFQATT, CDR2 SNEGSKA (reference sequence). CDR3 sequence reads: CSVTGLDGYTF. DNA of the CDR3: TGCAGTGTTACAGGACTAGATGGCTACACCTTC.

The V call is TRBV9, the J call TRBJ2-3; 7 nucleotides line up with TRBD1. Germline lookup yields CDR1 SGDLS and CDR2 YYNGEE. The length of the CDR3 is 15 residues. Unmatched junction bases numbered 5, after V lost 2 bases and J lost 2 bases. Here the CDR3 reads CASSVRDRFTDTQYF. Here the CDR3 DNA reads TGTGCCAGCAGCGTCCGGGACAGATTCACAGATACGCAGTATTTT.

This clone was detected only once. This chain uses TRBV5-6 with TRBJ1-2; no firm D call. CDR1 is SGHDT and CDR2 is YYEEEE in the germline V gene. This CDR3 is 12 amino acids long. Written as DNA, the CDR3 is TGTGTTTCATCCATAAGGGAGTCGGGCTACACCTTC. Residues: CVSSIRESGYTF.

CDR3 protein: CASSQVTSTHNEQFF. CDR3 nucleotides: TGTGCCAGCAGCCAAGTAACTAGCACCCACAATGAGCAGTTCTTC. The chain joins TRBV14 to TRBJ2-1; tentatively, D is TRBD2 (6 bases). The V end lost 1 base, the J end lost 5 bases, and 12 bases lay between the germline ends. The CDR3 spans 15 residues. The germline gives CDR1 SGHDN, CDR2 FVKESK.

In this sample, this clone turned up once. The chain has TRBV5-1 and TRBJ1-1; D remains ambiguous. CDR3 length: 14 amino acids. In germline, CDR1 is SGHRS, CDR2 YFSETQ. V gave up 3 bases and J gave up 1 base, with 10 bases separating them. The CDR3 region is CASSWGGGNTEAFF. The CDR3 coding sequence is TGCGCCAGCAGCTGGGGTGGCGGGAACACTGAAGCTTTCTTT.

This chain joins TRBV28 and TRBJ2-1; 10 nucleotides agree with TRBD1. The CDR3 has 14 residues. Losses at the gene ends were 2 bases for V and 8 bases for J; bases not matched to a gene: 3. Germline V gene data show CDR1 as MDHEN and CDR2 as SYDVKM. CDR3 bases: TGTGCCAGCAGTTTAGGGGACAGGGGTTATGAGCAGTTCTTC. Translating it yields CASSLGDRGYEQFF.

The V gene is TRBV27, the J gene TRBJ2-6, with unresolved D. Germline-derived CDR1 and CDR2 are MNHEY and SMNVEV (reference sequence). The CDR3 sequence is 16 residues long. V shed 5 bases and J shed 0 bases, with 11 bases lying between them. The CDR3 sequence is CASSQIFYSGANVLTF. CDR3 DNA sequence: TGTGCCAGCAGTCAAATTTTTTACTCTGGGGCCAACGTCCTGACTTTC. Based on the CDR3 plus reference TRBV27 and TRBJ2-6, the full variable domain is EAQVTQNPRYLITVTGKKLTVTCSQNMNHEYMSWYRQDPGLGLRQIYYSMNVEVTDKGDVPEGYKVSRKEKRNFPLILESPSPNQTSLYFCASSQIFYSGANVLTFGAGSRLTVL.

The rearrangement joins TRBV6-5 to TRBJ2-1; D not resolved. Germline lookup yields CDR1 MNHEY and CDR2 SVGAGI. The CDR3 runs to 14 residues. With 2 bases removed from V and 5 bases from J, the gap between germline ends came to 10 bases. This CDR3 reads CASSYTPGDNEQFF. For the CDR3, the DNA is TGTGCCAGCAGTTACACTCCGGGCGACAATGAGCAGTTCTTC.

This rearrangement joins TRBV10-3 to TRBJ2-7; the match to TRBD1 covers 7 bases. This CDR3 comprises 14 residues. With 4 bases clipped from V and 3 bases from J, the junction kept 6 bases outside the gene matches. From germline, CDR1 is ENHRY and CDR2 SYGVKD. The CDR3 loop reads CAISGGQSYYEQYF. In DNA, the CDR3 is TGTGCCATCAGTGGGGGACAGAGCTACTACGAGCAGTACTTC.

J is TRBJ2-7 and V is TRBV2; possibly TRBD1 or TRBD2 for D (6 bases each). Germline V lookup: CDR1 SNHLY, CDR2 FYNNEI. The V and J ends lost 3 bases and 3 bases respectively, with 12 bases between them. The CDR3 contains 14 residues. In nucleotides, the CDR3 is TGTGCCAGCAGTGATTGGAGGGGGGACTACGAGCAGTACTTC. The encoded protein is CASSDWRGDYEQYF.

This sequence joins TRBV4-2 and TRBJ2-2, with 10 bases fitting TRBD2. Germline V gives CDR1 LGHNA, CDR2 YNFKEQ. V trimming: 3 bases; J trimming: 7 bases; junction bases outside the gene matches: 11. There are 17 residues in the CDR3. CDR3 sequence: CASSHKTGTSVVGELFF. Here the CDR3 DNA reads TGTGCCAGCAGCCACAAAACCGGGACTAGCGTAGTCGGGGAGCTGTTTTTT.

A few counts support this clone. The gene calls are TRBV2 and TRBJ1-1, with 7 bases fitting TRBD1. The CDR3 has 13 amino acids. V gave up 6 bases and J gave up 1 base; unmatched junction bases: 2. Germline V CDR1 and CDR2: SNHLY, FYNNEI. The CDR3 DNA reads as TGTGCCAGCAGGGACAGGCCGAACACTGAAGCTTTCTTT. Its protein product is CASRDRPNTEAFF. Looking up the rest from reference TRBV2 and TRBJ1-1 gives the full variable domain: EPEVTQTPSHQVTQMGQEVILRCVPISNHLYFYWYRQILGQKVEFLVSFYNNEISEKSEIFDDQFSVERPDGSNFTLKIRSTKLEDSAMYFCASRDRPNTEAFFGQGTRLTVV.

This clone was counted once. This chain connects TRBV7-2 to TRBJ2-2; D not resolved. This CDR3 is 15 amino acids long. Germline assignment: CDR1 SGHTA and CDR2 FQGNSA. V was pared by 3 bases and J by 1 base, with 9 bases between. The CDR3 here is CASSFMGGNTGELFF. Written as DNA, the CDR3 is TGTGCCAGCAGCTTCATGGGCGGGAACACCGGGGAGCTGTTTTTT.

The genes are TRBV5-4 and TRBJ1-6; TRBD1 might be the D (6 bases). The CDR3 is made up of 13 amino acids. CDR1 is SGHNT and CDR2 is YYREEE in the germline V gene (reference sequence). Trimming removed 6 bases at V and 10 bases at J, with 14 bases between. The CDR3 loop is CASTLEGGSPLHF. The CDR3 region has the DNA TGTGCCAGCACCTTAGAAGGGGGATCACCCCTCCACTTT.

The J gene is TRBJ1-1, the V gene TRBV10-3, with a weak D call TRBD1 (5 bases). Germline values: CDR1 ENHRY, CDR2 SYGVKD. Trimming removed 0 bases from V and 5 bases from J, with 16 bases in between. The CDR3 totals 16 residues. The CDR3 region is CAISESLRAVWTEAFF. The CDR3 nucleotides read TGTGCCATCAGTGAGTCCCTCAGGGCGGTATGGACTGAAGCTTTCTTT.

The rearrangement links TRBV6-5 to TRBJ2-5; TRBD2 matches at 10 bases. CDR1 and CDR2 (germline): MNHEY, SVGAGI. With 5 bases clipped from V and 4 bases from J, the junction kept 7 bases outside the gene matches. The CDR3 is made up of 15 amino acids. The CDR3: CASSIRAGGRETQYF. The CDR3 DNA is TGTGCCAGCAGTATTAGAGCGGGGGGGCGAGAGACCCAGTACTTC.

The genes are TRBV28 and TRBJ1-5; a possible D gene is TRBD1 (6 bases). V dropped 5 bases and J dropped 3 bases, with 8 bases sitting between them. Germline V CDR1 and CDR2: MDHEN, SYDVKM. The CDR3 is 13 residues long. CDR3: CASSGGLNQPQHF. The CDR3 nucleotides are TGTGCCAGCAGTGGGGGCCTCAATCAGCCCCAGCATTTT.

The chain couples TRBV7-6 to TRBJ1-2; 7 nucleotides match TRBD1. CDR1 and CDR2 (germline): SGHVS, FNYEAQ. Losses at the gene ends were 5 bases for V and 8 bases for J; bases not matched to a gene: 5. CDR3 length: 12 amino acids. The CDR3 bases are TGTGCCAGCAGCGGATGGGACAGAGGCTACACCTTC. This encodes CASSGWDRGYTF. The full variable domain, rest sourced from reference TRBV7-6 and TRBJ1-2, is GAGVSQSPRYKVTKRGQDVALRCDPISGHVSLYWYRQALGQGPEFLTYFNYEAQQDKSGLPNDRFSAERPEGSISTLTIQRTEQRDSAMYRCASSGWDRGYTFGSGTRLTVV.

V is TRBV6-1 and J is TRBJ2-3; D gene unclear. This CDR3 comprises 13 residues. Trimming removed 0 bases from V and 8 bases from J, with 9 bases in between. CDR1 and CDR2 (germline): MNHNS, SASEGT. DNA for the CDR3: TGTGCCAGCAGTGAAGCGCCGGTTACTACGCAGTATTTT. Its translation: CASSEAPVTTQYF.

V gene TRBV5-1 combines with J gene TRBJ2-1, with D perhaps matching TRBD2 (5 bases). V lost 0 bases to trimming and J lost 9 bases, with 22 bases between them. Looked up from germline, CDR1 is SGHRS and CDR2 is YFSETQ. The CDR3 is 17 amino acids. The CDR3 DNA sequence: TGCGCCAGCAGCTTGGCCGTGGCGGGCCCCGCTGGCGGTGAGCAGTTCTTC. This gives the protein CASSLAVAGPAGGEQFF.